This T cell receptor (beta chain) was recovered during a study of blood T cell repertoires in COVID-19. For the study at large: Samples came from the United States, Italy and Spain, spanning acute and convalescent COVID-19. Sample material is recorded as cDNA or gDNA derived from T cells, B-cell-depleted T cells, or PBMCs.

Source study methods: Amplification of reference gene primers was used by the study to estimate nucleated cell counts. Assay: immunoSEQ multiplex PCR; the TCRdb copy retains only in-frame clones and omits some. V, J and clone size reflect that table, while D and trimming were determined from the DNA. The sample has just under 85,000 clones; 83% are singletons. This CDR3 region has 14 residues. The germline gives CDR1 SGHRS, CDR2 YFSETQ. V gave up 7 bases and J gave up 5 bases; unmatched junction bases: 11. The source material was peripheral blood. This TCR came from a woman older than 75 with acute or convalescent COVID-19. V gene TRBV5-1 combines with J gene TRBJ2-5; 7 bases are shared with TRBD1. The CDR3 here is CASRQGSELETQYF. The CDR3 DNA sequence: TGCGCCAGCCGACAGGGTTCTGAGTTGGAGACCCAGTACTTC.